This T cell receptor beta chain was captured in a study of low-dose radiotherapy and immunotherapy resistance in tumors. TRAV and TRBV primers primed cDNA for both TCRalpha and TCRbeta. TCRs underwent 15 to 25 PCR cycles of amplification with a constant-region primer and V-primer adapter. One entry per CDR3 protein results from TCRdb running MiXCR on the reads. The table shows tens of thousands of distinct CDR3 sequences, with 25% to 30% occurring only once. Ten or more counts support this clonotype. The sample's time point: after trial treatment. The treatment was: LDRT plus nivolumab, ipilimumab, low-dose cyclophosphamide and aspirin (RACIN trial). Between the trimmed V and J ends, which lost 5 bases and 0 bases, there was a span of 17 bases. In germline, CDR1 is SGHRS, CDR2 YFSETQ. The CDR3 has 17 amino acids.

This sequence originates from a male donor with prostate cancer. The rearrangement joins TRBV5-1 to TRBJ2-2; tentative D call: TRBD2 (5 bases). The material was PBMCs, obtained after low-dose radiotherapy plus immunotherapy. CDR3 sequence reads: CASSVGEQRSNTGELFF. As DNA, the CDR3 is TGCGCCAGCAGTGTTGGGGAGCAGCGCTCGAACACCGGGGAGCTGTTTTTT.